This T cell receptor beta chain was captured by sequencing in a study of blood T cell repertoires in COVID-19. Study-level background: The analysed material was cDNA or gDNA that came from T cells, B-cell-depleted T cells, or PBMCs.

Original handling: Amplification with reference gene primers provided the estimates of nucleated cell counts. The table came from immunoSEQ multiplex PCR; TCRdb's copy has only in-frame clones and leaves some out. From that table come the V and J calls and clone size; the DNA was used to work out D and trimming. The sample yields more than 150,000 clones, under 85% seen once. The V and J ends lost 5 bases and 4 bases respectively, with 23 bases between them. Germline values: CDR1 SGHAT, CDR2 FQNNGV. The CDR3 consists of 17 residues. The origin of this receptor is a human donor in a cohort sampled during active COVID-19. Sequencing used peripheral blood. This chain joins TRBV11-2 and TRBJ2-5, with a weak D call TRBD2 (6 bases). The CDR3 coding sequence is TGTGCCAGCAGCCCTGCAAAAGGGCGGGGACCGCGAGAGACCCAGTACTTC. This sequence encodes CASSPAKGRGPRETQYF.